This TCR beta chain was found in a study of T cell responses to AZD1222 COVID-19 vaccine. Overall study findings and caveats: It should be noted that donors were predominantly white British and more often female, and clonal diversity was possibly underestimated.

Clones were read by immunoSEQ multiplex PCR, and TCRdb kept only the in-frame ones, dropping some. The sample comprises roughly 100,000 clones, more than 70% of which are singletons, and approximately 1.5% rests with the top ten. Comments on this clone: As yet, its antigen is unknown.

The CDR3 loop spans 12 amino acids. The germline V gene has CDR1 DFQATT and CDR2 SNEGSKA (reference sequence). Trimming removed 3 bases at V and 6 bases at J, with 8 bases between. This specimen consisted of peripheral blood, obtained on day 0 of AZD1222 vaccination. The chain has TRBV20-1 and TRBJ2-2; D remains unclear. The source of this sequence is an adult in good health. The CDR3 here is CSASRVAGELFF. The CDR3, as DNA: TGCAGTGCTAGTAGGGTGGCCGGGGAGCTGTTTTTT.